The source of this T cell receptor (beta chain) is a study of tumor-infiltrating lymphocytes in oesophageal squamous cell carcinoma. Germline V CDR1 and CDR2: MDHEN, SYDVKM. V lost 7 bases and J lost 1; bases outside the gene matches: 8. This CDR3 has 17 amino acids. TCRdb independently ran MiXCR on the PCR reads; one entry per CDR3 protein. In the table there are just under 20,000 distinct CDR3 sequences, 40% to 45% of which are singletons. Sequenced sample: normal esophageal tissue next to the tumor. This receptor was identified in a male donor with esophageal squamous cell carcinoma. The chain has TRBV28 and TRBJ2-1, with 12 bases identical to TRBD2. The CDR3: CASTDGLAGWSYNEQFF. As DNA, the CDR3 is TGTGCCAGCACCGACGGACTAGCGGGATGGTCCTACAATGAGCAGTTCTTC.